The subject of this entry is one T cell receptor beta chain. Its antigen is unidentified. The source of the sample is a study of cytomegalovirus exposure and HLA in healthy donors. In the PCR, 60 Vbeta and 13 Jbeta primers were used. Assay used: immunoSEQ multiplex PCR; TCRdb lists only in-frame clones, some missing. This sample has tens of thousands of clones, with more than 60% found just once. Deletions cut 5 bases from V and 1 base from J, with 8 bases between. The CDR3 loop spans 13 amino acids. CDR1 and CDR2 (germline): MNHNS, SASEGT. Study-level points and caveats: Other equally common chains were less clonally expanded than HLA-associated TCR beta chains, a later analysis showed. Roughly uniform depth of sequencing across donors was assumed in presence/absence analyses. With further analysis later on, most CMV-associated TCR beta chains appeared HLA-restricted. Among the sequence variants, a highly shared cluster was likely an artifact of sequencing.

Sequencing used PBMCs. This sequence was found in a male donor in good health and CMV-seropositive. The rearrangement links TRBV6-1 to TRBJ1-1; D unresolved. CDR3 sequence reads: CASSFSGNTEAFF. DNA for the CDR3: TGTGCCAGCAGTTTTTCAGGGAACACTGAAGCTTTCTTT.